What follows are 12 T cell receptor beta chains derived from one specimen sequenced in a study of shared clonotypes between healthy human individuals. TCRdb's copy holds only in-frame clones and misses some; the assay was immunoSEQ multiplex PCR. The table includes some 1.4 million clones, about 96% detected once. Sequencing was performed on naive CD4+ T cells sorted from blood. The sample's subset: CD45RA+ positively selected. The receptors were gathered from a man aged 25 to 40 in good health.

V is TRBV5-1 and J is TRBJ2-3; 9 bases map to TRBD2. Germline V gene sequence: CDR1 SGHRS, CDR2 YFSETQ. V gave up 0 bases and J gave up 4 bases; unmatched junction bases: 6. CDR3 length equals 16 residues. The CDR3 sequence is CASSLASSGTPDTQYF. The CDR3 bases are TGCGCCAGCAGCTTGGCGTCTAGCGGGACTCCAGATACGCAGTATTTT.

As concerns this clone: Other DNA sequences in this sample translate to the same CDR3. The gene calls are TRBV15 and TRBJ2-5, with no clear D. Germline V gene sequence: CDR1 LNHNV, CDR2 YYDKDF (reference sequence). The CDR3 is 12 residues long. Trimming pared 1 base from V and 5 bases from J, leaving 5 bases between. CDR3 region: CATSRVGETQYF. DNA of the CDR3: TGTGCCACCAGCAGAGTGGGGGAGACCCAGTACTTC.

The gene calls are TRBV7-2 and TRBJ1-1; 7 nucleotides line up with TRBD1. Germline V lookup: CDR1 SGHTA, CDR2 FQGNSA. This CDR3 is built from 13 residues. V lost 5 bases to trimming and J lost 5 bases; unmatched junction nucleotides: 5. The CDR3 is CASSARQGTEAFF. CDR3 DNA: TGTGCCAGCAGCGCGCGACAGGGAACTGAAGCTTTCTTT.

The V call is TRBV28, the J call TRBJ2-7; TRBD1 matches 7 bases. Unmatched junction bases numbered 8, after V lost 7 bases and J lost 2 bases. CDR3 length: 14 residues. Germline CDR1 MDHEN, CDR2 SYDVKM. Here the CDR3 DNA reads TGTGCCAGCACCCGATCAGGGACAGCCTACGAGCAGTACTTC. Protein product: CASTRSGTAYEQYF.

The V gene is TRBV5-1, the J gene TRBJ2-7; 9 nucleotides agree with TRBD1. This CDR3 contains 15 residues. Losses at the gene ends were 2 bases for V and 2 bases for J; bases not matched to a gene: 5. Germline V gives CDR1 SGHRS, CDR2 YFSETQ. In DNA, the CDR3 is TGCGCCAGCAGCTTAAGACAGGGGGGGCCCTACGAGCAGTACTTC. Protein: CASSLRQGGPYEQYF. The full variable domain, its missing parts supplied by reference TRBV5-1 and TRBJ2-7, is KAGVTQTPRYLIKTRGQQVTLSCSPISGHRSVSWYQQTPGQGLQFLFEYFSETQRNKGNFPGRFSGRQFSNSRSEMNVSTLELGDSALYLCASSLRQGGPYEQYFGPGTRLTVT.

This clone was counted a single time. CDR3 loop: CASSGRTSGRSETQYF. In DNA form, the CDR3 reads TGTGCCAGTAGTGGAAGGACTAGCGGGAGGTCTGAGACCCAGTACTTC. This chain uses TRBV19 with TRBJ2-5; 14 bases agree with TRBD2. V lost 5 bases and J lost 5; bases outside the gene matches: 7. The CDR3 runs 16 residues. Per the germline V gene, CDR1 is LNHDA and CDR2 is SQIVND (reference sequence).

The rearrangement joins TRBV27 to TRBJ1-5; D remains unclear. Germline V CDR1 and CDR2: MNHEY, SMNVEV (reference sequence). The CDR3 covers 14 residues. With 7 bases removed from V and 2 bases from J, the gap between germline ends came to 12 bases. In DNA, the CDR3 is TGTGCCAGCACCCCCGTGGGCCGCAATCAGCCCCAGCATTTT. Amino acid sequence: CASTPVGRNQPQHF.

The chain couples TRBV10-1 to TRBJ2-7; D may match TRBD1 or TRBD2 (5 bases each). Trimming took off 6 bases at V and 3 bases at J, with 15 bases between the two ends. The CDR3 consists of 14 residues. Germline loops: CDR1 WNHNN, CDR2 SYGVQD (reference sequence). The CDR3 DNA reads as TGCGCCAGCAGGCTAACCGGGACCTTCTACGAGCAGTACTTC. This translates into CASRLTGTFYEQYF.

The chain carries TRBV20-1 and TRBJ1-1; D ambiguous. From germline, CDR1 is DFQATT and CDR2 SNEGSKA (reference sequence). The CDR3 spans 11 residues. V lost 1 base and J lost 4, with 4 bases in between. The CDR3 region is CSARVITEAFF. The CDR3 DNA reads TGCAGTGCTAGAGTCATCACTGAAGCTTTCTTT.

The chain recombines TRBV4-3 with TRBJ2-7; TRBD2 matches at 9 bases. The V gene's germline CDR1 is LGHNA and CDR2 YSLEER. The ends lost 2 bases at V and 2 bases at J; junction bases unmatched: 10. The CDR3 sequence is 17 residues long. The DNA for the CDR3 is TGCGCCAGCAGCCAACAGACGGGACTAGCCGGTGCCTACGAGCAGTACTTC. This codes for CASSQQTGLAGAYEQYF.

Turning to this clone: Other nucleotide sequences from this sample produce the same CDR3. V and J are TRBV11-2 and TRBJ2-7; TRBD1 might be the D (6 bases). V lost 0 bases, J lost 7 bases, and 7 bases lay in between. Germline CDR1 and CDR2: SGHAT and FQNNGV. The CDR3 runs to 12 residues. The CDR3 is CASSLDRGEQYF. CDR3 sequence (DNA): TGTGCCAGCAGCTTAGATAGGGGGGAGCAGTACTTC.

J is TRBJ1-1 and V is TRBV5-1; no reliable D call. Trimming took 2 bases from V and 3 from J, leaving 17 bases between them. CDR3 size: 16 residues. Germline-derived CDR1 and CDR2 are SGHRS and YFSETQ. CDR3 nucleotides: TGCGCCAGCAGCTTCCGGGGATTAGGAGCATACACTGAAGCTTTCTTT. This sequence encodes CASSFRGLGAYTEAFF.